The T cell receptor (beta chain) under discussion was sequenced for a study of shared clonotypes between healthy human individuals (TCRdb year 2020). Regarding the complete study: A couple of women and three men aged 18 to 49 years were included in the cohort. To increase sequencing depth and limit assay-specific biases, different laboratories used diverse techniques to prepare libraries and sequence TCR repertoires. To estimate repertoire size and how much clonotype sharing occurs between individuals, the study deeply sequenced the blood TCR repertoires of five healthy adults. For each donor, CD4 naive and CD4 memory were each given three plates, CD8 naive was given two plates, and CD8 memory was given one plate. Between about 0.9 and 10 billion PBMCs per donor were obtained by leukapheresis.

Sequences MGHRA (CDR1) and YSYEKL (CDR2) are obtained from the germline V gene. From cysteine to phenylalanine, the CDR3 is 16 amino acids long. This entry keeps only the CDR3 DNA: 48 bases, framed from base 1. V ends up 4 bases short and J 3 bases short, with an unmatched junction base count of 3. The donors were healthy, HIV-negative adults with no recently reported acute infections or vaccinations. Only Caucasian adults living in Nashville, Tennessee, USA were represented among the donors. Magnetic negative selection was used to enrich CD4+ T cells, after which naive cells were positively selected on CD45RA and the negative fraction became the memory subset. After blood collection by leukapheresis, PBMCs were isolated using Ficoll-Histopaque density gradient centrifugation and then cryopreserved in the vapor phase of liquid nitrogen. Analytical flow cytometry was used to check the purity and quantity of every magnetically sorted T cell population. From each sorted fraction, genomic DNA was isolated and quantified by UV absorbance on a Nanodrop 2000c.

Comment on this clone: Its antigen is unknown. There are no base qualities to consult, and no much larger clone falls within one base.

The investigation overall reported the following: Incomplete sequencing was indicated by rarefaction of sorted-subset datasets, despite the large sequencing depth. The genetic and exposure-history diversity represented was limited by the small number of donors. Compared with non-shared clonotypes, clonotypes shared by all four sorted-subset donors had higher generation probabilities. Pairwise subsampling indicated that sequencing depth was expected to affect the degree of clonotype sharing among donors. Sampling was limited to blood, and TCR repertoires in tissue likely differ from TCR repertoires in blood. Naive subsets generally had larger estimated clonotype richness than memory subsets. Approximately 5% of naive CD4, 3.5% of naive CD8, about 2.5% of memory CD4, and about 0.4% of memory CD8 clonotypes were shared across several donors.

Using the deep immunoSEQ assay, multiplex PCR amplified TCR CDR3 regions from genomic DNA. Genomic DNA extracted from each cell subset was distributed evenly over all wells of several immunoSEQ 96-well plates, and each plate served as one replicate. For sorted subsets, 150 to 250 ng of genomic DNA, equivalent to roughly 30,000 T cell genomes, went into each replicate PCR. Purified libraries were quantified with a Qubit 3.0 fluorometer, sized on a Bioanalyzer 2100, and re-quantified with the KAPA Library Quantification kit. A separate single-read 150-cycle Illumina NextSeq 550 flow cell was used to sequence each immunoSEQ 96-well plate. The authors' analysis ran thus. Because the immunoSEQ output held only junctional sequences and lacked quality scores, the filtering could not match the filtering applied to full-length reads. Sequences were annotated with PyIR, a Python wrapper for IgBLAST v1.9, using IMGT germline references to assign V/J genes and CDR3. Reads were filtered out if the reads had weak V/J assignments (E-value above 1e-6), no CDR3, stop codons, out-of-frame junctions, or ambiguous translated residues. V3J clonotypes were defined as sequences sharing an identical inferred V gene, J gene, and CDR3 amino acid sequence. Percentage overlap between repertoires was calculated by dividing the number of shared unique clonotypes by the size of the smaller repertoire. RTK rarefaction, the Chao1 estimator, and Recon v2.1 estimates of unobserved clonotypes were used to assess repertoire richness. For all TCRbeta clonotypes obtained by the gDNA method from four donors, generation probabilities were computed with OLGA. The source is immuneACCESS, and TCRdb retained only in-frame sequences with V and J called. Part of the clones is not carried over; for the studies checked, unresolved V genes explain less than half of this, and the remainder is unexplained. V, J and clone size derive from that table, while D and trimming were established from the DNA sequence. The sample profile shows 2 million to 2.5 million clones; under 97% of them were found once. The ten biggest clones cover over 0.1% of the sample.

This chain is built from TRBV4-1 and TRBJ2-5; 15 junctional bases match TRBD2. Source material: naive CD4+ T cells sorted from blood. The cell subset or site label for this specimen denotes: CD45RA+ positively selected. This TCR came from a man between 18 and 29 years old in good health. The CDR3: CASSPGLAGGEETQYF. The base sequence is TGCGCCAGCAGCCCGGGACTAGCGGGAGGAGAAGAGACCCAGTACTTC.